The source of this TCR beta chain is a study of cytomegalovirus exposure and HLA in healthy donors. The donors were in the roughly 130-subject validation cohort, distinct from the approximately 670-subject first cohort. CDR3 length equals 13 residues. Trimming removed 4 bases from V and 8 bases from J, with 12 bases in between. The germline gives CDR1 PRHDT, CDR2 FYEKMQ (reference sequence). Only in-frame clones appear in the TCRdb table, and some are missing; sequencing was by immunoSEQ multiplex PCR. The sample yields 150,000 to 200,000 clones, approximately 86% seen once. This clone occurred once. Its target is not known. General study points: Diagnosis of cytomegalovirus status made by the classifier reportedly showed high specificity and sensitivity. The investigators catalogued about 170 TCR beta chains as cytomegalovirus-associated. TCR clusters originating in the first cohort tended to co-occur in the roughly 120 validation repertoires, according to a later analysis.

This rearrangement joins TRBV13 to TRBJ2-1; D remains unclear. The receptor was derived from a young man in good health and CMV-seropositive. The sample consisted of PBMCs. In nucleotides, the CDR3 is TGTGCCAGCAGCTCCCGCCTGTTAGATGAGCAGTTCTTC. It encodes CASSSRLLDEQFF.